This TCR beta chain was captured by sequencing in a study of cytomegalovirus exposure and HLA in healthy donors. Study-wide findings and caveats: The authors reported that TCR beta sequences could predict HLA-A and HLA-B alleles. These predictions were accurate for most subjects in the first cohort.

Turning to this clone: What it recognizes is unknown.

Germline loops: CDR1 MNHEY, CDR2 SVGAGI. The V and J ends lost 2 bases and 2 bases respectively, with 12 bases between them. The CDR3 sequence is 15 residues long. The PCR had 60 Vbeta and 13 Jbeta primers. Repertoires were generated with immunoSEQ multiplex PCR, while TCRdb's copy carries only in-frame clones and drops some. The top ten hold 1.5% to 2% of the sample, which has 130,000 to 150,000 clones, roughly 85% seen once. This chain joins TRBV6-5 and TRBJ1-2; D is uncertain. Sequencing was done on a sample of PBMCs. The TCR originated in a woman between 25 and 40 years old in good health and CMV-seronegative. CDR3 loop: CASSYAGLGNYGYTF. Here the CDR3 DNA reads TGTGCCAGCAGTTACGCGGGGTTGGGAAACTATGGCTACACCTTC.